The 25 T cell receptor beta chains in this list originate from one sample, sequenced in a study of PD-L1 blockade in urothelial cancer. TCRdb's table, derived via immunoSEQ multiplex PCR, lists solely in-frame clones and lacks some. The sample lists 38,000 or so clones, roughly 84% seen once, with over 2.5% in the top ten. Time point noted: peripheral blood 6 weeks after treatment start. The input for sequencing was PBMCs, taken around atezolizumab (anti-PD-L1) treatment. These receptors originate from a man in his 70s with urothelial cancer.

This clone was counted between two and nine times. The chain couples TRBV28 to TRBJ2-2; D not certain. With 6 bases removed from V and 3 bases from J, the gap between germline ends came to 11 bases. Germline V gene data show CDR1 as MDHEN and CDR2 as SYDVKM. CDR3 length: 14 residues. This CDR3 reads CASRVASYTGELFF. The CDR3 DNA reads as TGTGCCAGCAGGGTTGCCAGTTACACCGGGGAGCTGTTTTTT.

The chain couples TRBV2 to TRBJ1-4; TRBD1 aligns across 9 bases. This CDR3 has 14 residues. Trimming at V came to 5 bases and at J to 4 bases, leaving 2 bases not matched to a gene. Germline CDR1 is SNHLY and CDR2 is FYNNEI. The CDR3 spells CASSPDRGNEKLFF. The DNA for the CDR3 is TGTGCCAGCAGTCCGGACAGGGGTAATGAAAAACTGTTTTTT. The variable domain in full, completed from reference TRBV2 and TRBJ1-4, reads EPEVTQTPSHQVTQMGQEVILRCVPISNHLYFYWYRQILGQKVEFLVSFYNNEISEKSEIFDDQFSVERPDGSNFTLKIRSTKLEDSAMYFCASSPDRGNEKLFFGSGTQLSVL.

The chain links TRBV5-1 to TRBJ2-3; maybe TRBD2 (6 bases). CDR1 is SGHRS, CDR2 YFSETQ, per germline. The CDR3 sequence is 12 residues long. The V and J ends lost 7 bases and 4 bases respectively, with 10 bases between them. DNA for the CDR3: TGCGCCAGCCGCGGGAACGCAGATACGCAGTATTTT. It is translated as CASRGNADTQYF. The whole variable domain, filled in from reference TRBV5-1 and TRBJ2-3, reads KAGVTQTPRYLIKTRGQQVTLSCSPISGHRSVSWYQQTPGQGLQFLFEYFSETQRNKGNFPGRFSGRQFSNSRSEMNVSTLELGDSALYLCASRGNADTQYFGPGTRLTVL.

The chain has TRBV6-1 and TRBJ2-4, with a weak D call TRBD1 (7 bases). CDR1 is MNHNS and CDR2 is SASEGT in the germline V gene. The CDR3 length is 14 residues. Trimming stripped 7 bases from V and 9 bases from J, with 19 bases between. The CDR3 DNA reads TGTGCCAGCACTACAGGGGAGGTAACGGGCATTCAGTACTTC. It encodes CASTTGEVTGIQYF.

V and J are TRBV29-1 and TRBJ1-1; tentatively, D is TRBD1 (5 bases). CDR1 SQVTM and CDR2 ANQGSEA come from the germline V gene. The CDR3 has 13 residues. V was pared by 3 bases and J by 0 bases, with 8 bases between. The chain's CDR3 is CSVETAMNTEAFF. The CDR3 DNA sequence: TGCAGCGTTGAGACAGCCATGAACACTGAAGCTTTCTTT.

The chain is built from TRBV5-1 and TRBJ2-7, with 16 bases that match TRBD2. CDR1 and CDR2 (germline): SGHRS, YFSETQ. The V and J ends lost 3 bases and 2 bases, in that order; junction bases with no gene match: 8. There are 18 residues in the CDR3. The CDR3 DNA reads TGCGCCAGCAGCTCGGGACTAGCGGGAGGGCCTCTAACCTACGAGCAGTACTTC. It yields the protein CASSSGLAGGPLTYEQYF. Variable domain in full (rest from reference TRBV5-1 and TRBJ2-7): KAGVTQTPRYLIKTRGQQVTLSCSPISGHRSVSWYQQTPGQGLQFLFEYFSETQRNKGNFPGRFSGRQFSNSRSEMNVSTLELGDSALYLCASSSGLAGGPLTYEQYFGPGTRLTVT.

The V call is TRBV2, the J call TRBJ2-5; the D gene is possibly TRBD2 (5 bases). The CDR3 covers 13 residues. Germline values: CDR1 SNHLY, CDR2 FYNNEI. The V gene lost 7 bases and the J gene lost 1 base, with 10 bases spanning the gap. The DNA for the CDR3 is TGTGCCAGCAATCCGACTATCCAAGAGACCCAGTACTTC. Translating it yields CASNPTIQETQYF.

The genes are TRBV5-4 and TRBJ1-1; 8 bases fit TRBD1. This CDR3 contains 13 residues. The germline CDR1 and CDR2 sequences are SGHNT and YYREEE (reference sequence). The V and J ends lost 3 bases and 6 bases, in that order; junction bases with no gene match: 4. The CDR3 DNA reads TGTGCCAGCAGCTGGCCGACAGGGGCTGAAGCTTTCTTT. It is translated as CASSWPTGAEAFF.

V usage is TRBV7-2 and J usage is TRBJ2-1, with 7 bases identical to TRBD2. CDR3 length: 15 amino acids. Trimming took 4 bases from V and 10 from J; bases not matched to a gene: 13. CDR1 is SGHTA and CDR2 is FQGNSA in the germline V gene. CDR3 bases: TGTGCCAGCAGCTCCACGCTGGGGGAGGGCGTGGAGCAGTTCTTC. It is translated as CASSSTLGEGVEQFF.

In regard to this clone: At one boundary the junction diverges from the germline segment, which might be a read error. CDR3 nucleotides: TGTGCCAGTAACGATCTAGCGGGGCCCTTGGACTTC. It codes for CASNDLAGPLDF. The gene calls are TRBV19 and TRBJ2-7, with 9 positions matching TRBD2. Germline assignment: CDR1 LNHDA and CDR2 SQIVND (reference sequence). The CDR3 covers 12 residues.

This chain joins TRBV7-9 and TRBJ2-7, with 7 bases matching TRBD1. Germline lookup yields CDR1 SEHNR and CDR2 FQNEAQ (reference sequence). This CDR3 has 15 amino acids. The junction had 9 bases not matched to a gene; V was cut back by 3 bases and J by 4 bases. The DNA for the CDR3 is TGTGCCAGCAGCTTGGGGACAGCCCGAATTTACGAGCAGTACTTC. This sequence encodes CASSLGTARIYEQYF.

In regard to this clone: This CDR3 is also generated by other DNA sequences in the sample. The chain carries TRBV6-5 and TRBJ2-7, with a weak D call TRBD1 (5 bases). Trimming pared 6 bases from V and 0 bases from J, leaving 12 bases between. Germline V gene data show CDR1 as MNHEY and CDR2 as SVGAGI. There are 14 residues in the CDR3. The CDR3 DNA reads TGTGCCAGCAGCCGGCAGGGAACCTCCTACGAGCAGTACTTC. It codes for CASSRQGTSYEQYF.

This sequence joins TRBV27 and TRBJ2-5; possibly TRBD1 for D (6 bases). Germline CDR1 MNHEY, CDR2 SMNVEV (reference sequence). The germline V and J ends were trimmed by 5 bases and 5 bases, with 18 bases remaining between them. The CDR3 totals 15 residues. The CDR3, as DNA: TGTGCCAGCAGTCGCGACCCACAGGGCAGGGAGACCCAGTACTTC. As protein: CASSRDPQGRETQYF.

The CDR3 protein is CASSLAGGAEAFF. The CDR3 DNA follows: TGTGCCAGCAGCTTGGCGGGGGGGGCTGAAGCTTTCTTT. V usage is TRBV5-4 and J usage is TRBJ1-1; maybe TRBD1 (5 bases). V lost 0 bases to trimming and J lost 6 bases, with 9 bases between them. The CDR3 loop spans 13 amino acids. Germline assignment: CDR1 SGHNT and CDR2 YYREEE (reference sequence).

V is TRBV6-1 and J is TRBJ1-4, with a tentative D call TRBD1 (6 bases). The germline gives CDR1 MNHNS, CDR2 SASEGT. The CDR3 runs 14 residues. V was shortened by 8 bases and J by 1 base, with 11 bases between the two germline ends. CDR3 DNA sequence: TGTGCCAGCCTTCTGGACAGAACTAATGAAAAACTGTTTTTT. This translates into CASLLDRTNEKLFF.

The chain recombines TRBV30 with TRBJ2-1; possibly TRBD2 for D (5 bases). The V gene's germline CDR1 is GTSNPN and CDR2 SVGIG (reference sequence). The V end lost 1 base, the J end lost 5 bases, and 12 bases lay between the germline ends. This CDR3 has 14 residues. In DNA form, the CDR3 reads TGTGCCTGGAGTGCAGGTGGGCGGGACAATGAGCAGTTCTTC. Translating it yields CAWSAGGRDNEQFF.

The V call is TRBV19, the J call TRBJ2-7; 7 bases map to TRBD1. Per the germline V gene, CDR1 is LNHDA and CDR2 is SQIVND (reference sequence). The length of the CDR3 is 12 residues. The V segment lost 8 bases and the J segment 4 bases; nucleotides outside the gene matches: 5. The CDR3 loop reads CASAQGSYEQYF. CDR3 nucleotides: TGTGCCAGTGCACAGGGGAGTTACGAGCAGTACTTC.

This clone was found once. V is TRBV5-4 and J is TRBJ2-6; D call uncertain. Trimming took off 1 base at V and 2 bases at J, with 7 bases between the two ends. The CDR3 consists of 15 residues. CDR1 and CDR2 from the germline V gene are SGHNT and YYREEE (reference sequence). CDR3 region: CASSLITAGANVLTF. CDR3 DNA sequence: TGTGCCAGCAGCTTGATTACAGCTGGGGCCAACGTCCTGACTTTC.

The chain links TRBV7-2 to TRBJ2-3, with TRBD2 identical over 7 bases. The CDR3 runs to 15 residues. CDR1 is SGHTA and CDR2 is FQGNSA in the germline V gene. V gave up 3 bases and J gave up 4 bases; unmatched junction bases: 7. The CDR3, as DNA: TGTGCCAGCAGCTTTGGGCGGGAGAAAGCAGATACGCAGTATTTT. Its protein product is CASSFGREKADTQYF. Based on the CDR3 plus reference TRBV7-2 and TRBJ2-3, the full variable domain is GAGVSQSPSNKVTEKGKDVELRCDPISGHTALYWYRQSLGQGLEFLIYFQGNSAPDKSGLPSDRFSAERTGGSVSTLTIQRTQQEDSAVYLCASSFGREKADTQYFGPGTRLTVL.

The chain joins TRBV18 to TRBJ1-2; 8 positions match TRBD1. The CDR3 has 16 residues. Germline CDR1 reads KGHSH; CDR2 reads LQKENI. J was trimmed by 2 bases and V by 0 bases; bases with no gene match: 5. This CDR3 is CASSPPGRGRNYGYTF. CDR3 DNA: TGTGCCAGCTCACCACCTGGCAGGGGGCGCAACTATGGCTACACCTTC.

V usage is TRBV5-1 and J usage is TRBJ2-7; a weak D match, TRBD1 (5 bases). CDR3 length equals 14 residues. CDR1 SGHRS and CDR2 YFSETQ come from the germline V gene. The V end was cut by 4 bases, the J end by 7 bases, with 18 bases between. CDR3 protein: CASSGAITYEEQYF. The CDR3 DNA sequence: TGCGCCAGCAGCGGGGCAATTACCTACGAGGAGCAGTACTTC.

J is TRBJ2-7 and V is TRBV5-1; D possibly corresponds to TRBD2 (6 bases). CDR1 and CDR2 from the germline V gene are SGHRS and YFSETQ. The CDR3 sequence is 14 residues long. V dropped 4 bases and J dropped 5 bases, with 16 bases sitting between them. The CDR3 nucleotides read TGCGCCAGCAGCGCGAGCGGAGGGAAGAACGAGCAGTACTTC. It encodes CASSASGGKNEQYF.

The CDR3 loop reads CASSLASGGDGYTF. The CDR3 DNA follows: TGTGCCAGCAGCTTAGCGTCAGGGGGCGATGGCTACACCTTC. The chain employs TRBV7-2 and TRBJ1-2, with 8 bases aligning to TRBD1. The CDR3 covers 14 residues. Germline-derived CDR1 and CDR2 are SGHTA and FQGNSA. V was pared by 0 bases and J by 6 bases, with 3 bases of the junction left unmatched.

The V call is TRBV14, the J call TRBJ2-7; weak D call: TRBD2 (6 bases). The CDR3 length is 15 residues. Germline V gene sequence: CDR1 SGHDN, CDR2 FVKESK. V lost 1 base and J 6 bases, leaving 16 bases between the germline ends. The DNA of the CDR3 is TGTGCCAGCAGCCAAGGCGGGGACTCCTCGGGCGAGCAGTACTTC. Encoded protein: CASSQGGDSSGEQYF.

This clone was picked up a small number of times. The chain joins TRBV7-2 to TRBJ1-5, with 10 bases fitting TRBD1. CDR1 SGHTA and CDR2 FQGNSA come from the germline V gene. The CDR3 length is 15 residues. V gave up 0 bases and J gave up 5 bases; unmatched junction bases: 1. DNA for the CDR3: TGTGCCAGCAGCTTAGCGACAGGGGGCTATCAGCCCCAGCATTTT. Protein sequence: CASSLATGGYQPQHF. The full variable domain, in which reference TRBV7-2 and TRBJ1-5 provide the parts outside the CDR3, is GAGVSQSPSNKVTEKGKDVELRCDPISGHTALYWYRQSLGQGLEFLIYFQGNSAPDKSGLPSDRFSAERTGGSVSTLTIQRTQQEDSAVYLCASSLATGGYQPQHFGDGTRLSIL.